This TCR beta chain comes out of a study of blood T cells in healthy people across ages. Alongside a J-beta primer mix, a sample-barcoded 5' primer served in a second PCR lasting 7 to 11 cycles. Every cDNA molecule carried a tag from a template-switch adaptor bearing 12 random nucleotides. TCRdb re-derived calls from the 5' RACE reads in MiXCR, one entry per CDR3 protein. The data contain about 1.1 million distinct CDR3 sequences, approximately 38% of them seen just once; the ten biggest clones take up around 13%. V was shortened by 0 bases and J by 7 bases, with 12 bases between the two germline ends. From germline, CDR1 is DFQATT and CDR2 SNEGSKA (reference sequence). This CDR3 has 13 residues. A few counts support this clonotype.

Sequenced material: blood. This TCR was sampled from a man younger than 35 in good health. The chain joins TRBV20-1 to TRBJ1-1, with D perhaps matching TRBD1 (6 bases). The CDR3 is CSARDRKGVEAFF. The CDR3 bases are TGCAGTGCTAGAGATCGGAAGGGGGTTGAAGCTTTCTTT.